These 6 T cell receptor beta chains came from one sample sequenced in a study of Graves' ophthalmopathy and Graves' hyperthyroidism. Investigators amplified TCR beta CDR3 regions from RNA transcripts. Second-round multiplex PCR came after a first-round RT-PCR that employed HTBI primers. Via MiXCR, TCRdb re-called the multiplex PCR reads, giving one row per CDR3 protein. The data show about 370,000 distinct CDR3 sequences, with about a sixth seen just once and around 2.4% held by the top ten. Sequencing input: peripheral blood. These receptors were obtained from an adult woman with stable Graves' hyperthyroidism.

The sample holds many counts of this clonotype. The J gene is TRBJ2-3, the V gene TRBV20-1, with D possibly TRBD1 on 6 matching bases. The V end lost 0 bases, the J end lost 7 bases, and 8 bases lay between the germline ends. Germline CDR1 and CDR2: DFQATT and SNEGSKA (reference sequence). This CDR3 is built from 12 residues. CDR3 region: CSARDRDNTQYF. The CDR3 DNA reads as TGCAGTGCTAGAGACAGGGACAATACGCAGTATTTT.

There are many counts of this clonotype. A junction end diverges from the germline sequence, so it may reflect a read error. The CDR3 spells CASSLTSRDPRYF. The CDR3 DNA is TGTGCCAGCAGTTTAACGTCCCGGGACCCCCGTTACTTT. The rearrangement uses TRBV12-3 or TRBV12-4 and TRBJ1-6, with a possible D match to TRBD1 (5 bases). The CDR3 sequence is 13 residues long.

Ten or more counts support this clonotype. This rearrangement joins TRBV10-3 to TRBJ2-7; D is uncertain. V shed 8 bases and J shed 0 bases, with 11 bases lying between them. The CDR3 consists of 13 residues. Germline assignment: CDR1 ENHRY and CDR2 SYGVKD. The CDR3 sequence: CAIQRGSSYEQYF. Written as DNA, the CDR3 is TGTGCCATCCAGCGCGGAAGCTCCTACGAGCAGTACTTC.

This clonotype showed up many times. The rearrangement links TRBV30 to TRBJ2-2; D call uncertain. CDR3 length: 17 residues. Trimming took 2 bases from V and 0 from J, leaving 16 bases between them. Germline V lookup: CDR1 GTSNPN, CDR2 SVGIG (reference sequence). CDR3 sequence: CAWSRGVRQSNTGELFF. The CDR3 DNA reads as TGTGCCTGGAGTAGAGGAGTGAGACAATCGAACACCGGGGAGCTGTTTTTT.

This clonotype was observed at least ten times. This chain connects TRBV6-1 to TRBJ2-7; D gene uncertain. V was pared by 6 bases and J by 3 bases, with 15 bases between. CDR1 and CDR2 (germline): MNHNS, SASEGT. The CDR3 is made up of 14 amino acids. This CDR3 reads CASSQRNPYYEQYF. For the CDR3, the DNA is TGTGCCAGCAGCCAAAGGAACCCTTACTACGAGCAGTACTTC.

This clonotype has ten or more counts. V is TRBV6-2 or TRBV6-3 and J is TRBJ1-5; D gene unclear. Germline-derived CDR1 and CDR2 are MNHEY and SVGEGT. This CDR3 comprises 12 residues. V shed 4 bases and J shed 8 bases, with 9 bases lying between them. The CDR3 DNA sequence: TGTGCCAGCAGTTCCAGTTTGGAGCCCCAGCATTTT. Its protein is CASSSSLEPQHF.